The T cell receptor beta chain described here comes from a study of cytomegalovirus exposure and HLA in healthy donors. Broader study findings: Earlier results showed most TCR beta V segments being productive about 87% or about 30% of the time. Solely CMV serostatus was available to characterize immune exposure. Cytomegalovirus-associated TCR beta chains were listed, numbering 150 to 200.

On this clone: The antigen remains unidentified.

PCR primers comprised 60 Vbeta and 13 Jbeta primers. Generated by immunoSEQ multiplex PCR, the TCRdb table keeps only in-frame clones and is missing some. The table lists approximately 140,000 clones, with 1.6% in the top ten. Trimming removed 1 base from V and 5 bases from J; junction bases left unmatched: 3. Germline V gene lookup returns CDR1 SGHTS and CDR2 YDEGEE. The CDR3 contains 14 residues. The gene calls are TRBV5-8 and TRBJ2-1; 7 nucleotides align to TRBD1. The sample comprised PBMCs. The receptor was isolated from a woman between 50 and 59 years old in good health and CMV-seronegative. In DNA form, the CDR3 reads TGTGCCAGCAGCTTGCTTGGACAGGACAATGAGCAGTTCTTC. It translates to CASSLLGQDNEQFF.